The 25 T cell receptor beta chains presented below share a single source sample, sequenced in a study of blood T cell repertoires in COVID-19 (TCRdb year 2020). The library was made by the immunoSEQ multiplex PCR assay. TCRdb retrieved this table from immuneACCESS and kept in-frame rearrangements only. Not all clones are present; in checked studies, unresolved V genes account for under half, and no reason is known for the remainder. The sample yields 150,000 or so clones; roughly four fifths were counted once. Jointly, the top ten make up 9.5% to 11% of the sample. The sequenced sample consisted of PBMCs or T cells enriched from blood (not recorded which). These receptors were taken from a middle-aged man who had recovered from COVID-19.

The chain couples TRBV5-1 to TRBJ2-2; 9 bases line up with TRBD2. Germline CDR1 reads SGHRS; CDR2 reads YFSETQ. After removal of 0 bases from V and 1 base from J, the junction contained 1 base not matched to a gene. The CDR3 runs 16 residues. The CDR3 DNA is TGCGCCAGCAGCTTGGTACTAGCGGGGAACACCGGGGAGCTGTTTTTT. Its translation is CASSLVLAGNTGELFF.

The rearrangement links TRBV18 to TRBJ2-1, with D perhaps TRBD2 (5 bases). V was shortened by 5 bases and J by 6 bases, with 14 bases between the two germline ends. Germline CDR1 is KGHSH and CDR2 is LQKENI. This CDR3 has 14 residues. CDR3: CASSAATGSNEQFF. DNA of the CDR3: TGTGCCAGCTCAGCCGCGACGGGGTCCAATGAGCAGTTCTTC.

This clone was counted between two and nine times. The gene calls are TRBV19 and TRBJ2-3; 7 nucleotides match TRBD2. This CDR3 is built from 15 residues. The germline V gene has CDR1 LNHDA and CDR2 SQIVND (reference sequence). The J segment lost 4 bases and the V segment lost 4 bases, leaving 8 bases of the junction unmatched. The DNA for the CDR3 is TGTGCCAGTAGTACTAGCGGCCAGCCCTCAGATACGCAGTATTTT. This translates into CASSTSGQPSDTQYF.

The chain is built from TRBV19 and TRBJ1-4, with D tentatively TRBD1 (6 bases). V lost 7 bases to trimming and J lost 8 bases, with 17 bases between them. This CDR3 has 14 residues. Germline CDR1 and CDR2: LNHDA and SQIVND (reference sequence). Written as DNA, the CDR3 is TGTGCCAGTACAAATCGGGGGGCGTGGGAAAAACTGTTTTTT. Translating it yields CASTNRGAWEKLFF.

CDR3 sequence (DNA): TGCGCCAGCAGCTCGGCAGGGGAAGGTGGGCAGTACTTC. Translation gives CASSSAGEGGQYF. V usage is TRBV5-1 and J usage is TRBJ2-7; D possibly corresponds to TRBD1 (6 bases). Trimming cost V 3 bases and J 9 bases, with 16 bases left between them. Germline V CDR1 and CDR2: SGHRS, YFSETQ. The CDR3 covers 13 residues.

The chain is built from TRBV6-5 and TRBJ2-4; D gene unclear. The V and J ends lost 2 bases and 6 bases respectively, with 8 bases between them. This CDR3 has 13 residues. Germline V gene lookup returns CDR1 MNHEY and CDR2 SVGAGI. The CDR3 nucleotides read TGTGCCAGCAGTTACGAGGCCGGAAACATTCAGTACTTC. Its protein product is CASSYEAGNIQYF.

The V call is TRBV11-2, the J call TRBJ1-6; D uncertain. The CDR3 totals 14 residues. The V end was cut by 0 bases, the J end by 8 bases, with 8 bases between. CDR1 is SGHAT and CDR2 is FQNNGV in the germline V gene. The CDR3 loop reads CASSLERWDSPLHF. CDR3 in DNA: TGTGCCAGCAGCTTAGAGCGGTGGGATTCACCCCTCCACTTT.

The chain recombines TRBV18 with TRBJ2-7, with D tentatively TRBD2 (5 bases). The germline V gene encodes CDR1 KGHSH and CDR2 LQKENI. The CDR3 consists of 14 residues. Deletions cut 3 bases from V and 0 bases from J, with 9 bases between. Here the CDR3 reads CASSPSRDSYEQYF. The DNA for the CDR3 is TGTGCCAGCTCACCGTCACGGGACTCCTACGAGCAGTACTTC.

The chain has TRBV20-1 and TRBJ1-1, with D hard to call. CDR1 is DFQATT, CDR2 SNEGSKA, per germline (reference sequence). Trimming removed 6 bases from V and 3 bases from J, with 8 bases in between. This CDR3 has 11 amino acids. The CDR3 protein is CSAVQYTEAFF. The CDR3 DNA follows: TGCAGTGCGGTCCAGTACACTGAAGCTTTCTTT.

This clone was found a few times. V gene TRBV28 combines with J gene TRBJ2-1; TRBD2 matches at 7 bases. CDR1 is MDHEN, CDR2 SYDVKM, per germline. The trim removed 2 bases at V and 2 bases at J, leaving 6 bases unmatched. The CDR3 totals 16 residues. Here the CDR3 reads CASSLIAGDAYNEQFF. The CDR3 DNA follows: TGTGCCAGCAGTTTAATTGCGGGAGACGCCTACAATGAGCAGTTCTTC.

V is TRBV5-4 and J is TRBJ2-3, with D maybe TRBD2 (8 bases). This CDR3 region has 14 residues. The V and J ends lost 3 bases and 5 bases respectively, with 13 bases between them. The germline V gene encodes CDR1 SGHNT and CDR2 YYREEE (reference sequence). The CDR3 here is CASSYGRGQDTQYF. The DNA of the CDR3 is TGTGCCAGCAGCTACGGGAGGGGGCAAGATACGCAGTATTTT.

The rearrangement uses TRBV28 and TRBJ2-7; D is unclear. The V end was cut by 6 bases, the J end by 5 bases, with 17 bases between. The CDR3 totals 14 residues. Germline CDR1 reads MDHEN; CDR2 reads SYDVKM. CDR3 sequence reads: CASRTPLNMDEQYF. The CDR3 DNA reads TGTGCCAGCAGAACCCCATTGAACATGGACGAGCAGTACTTC.

V usage is TRBV7-2 and J usage is TRBJ2-7; a weak D match, TRBD1 (6 bases). Trimming took 2 bases from V and 2 from J, leaving 16 bases between them. CDR3 length equals 16 residues. Germline V gene data show CDR1 as SGHTA and CDR2 as FQGNSA. Here the CDR3 reads CASSLPTGTYTYEQYF. CDR3 DNA: TGTGCCAGCAGCTTACCAACAGGGACATACACCTACGAGCAGTACTTC.

The V gene is TRBV9, the J gene TRBJ2-4; the D is unclear. This CDR3 region has 16 residues. Germline V gene data show CDR1 as SGDLS and CDR2 as YYNGEE. The V gene lost 0 bases and the J gene lost 1 base, with 11 bases spanning the gap. The CDR3 is CASSVGEPRAKNIQYF. CDR3 in DNA: TGTGCCAGCAGCGTAGGCGAGCCTAGGGCCAAAAACATTCAGTACTTC.

The chain joins TRBV12-3 or TRBV12-4 to TRBJ2-7, with D perhaps matching TRBD2 (6 bases). The CDR3 sequence is 13 residues long. V gave up 1 base and J gave up 2 bases, with 6 bases separating them. CDR3 loop: CASSLGGTYEQYF. The DNA of the CDR3 is TGTGCCAGCAGTTTAGGCGGGACCTACGAGCAGTACTTC.

The chain's CDR3 is CATKAGNTDTQYF. CDR3 bases: TGTGCCACCAAGGCGGGAAACACAGATACGCAGTATTTT. J is TRBJ2-3 and V is TRBV24-1; tentative D call: TRBD2 (6 bases). The germline V and J ends were trimmed by 8 bases and 2 bases, with 10 bases remaining between them. Germline CDR1 KGHDR, CDR2 SFDVKD. This CDR3 comprises 13 residues.

This clone was seen a few times. The genes are TRBV5-6 and TRBJ1-6; weak D call: TRBD1 (5 bases). This CDR3 is built from 19 residues. CDR1 and CDR2 (germline): SGHDT, YYEEEE. V lost 1 base and J 0 bases, leaving 17 bases between the germline ends. The CDR3 DNA follows: TGTGCCAGCAGCTTGTTCCGTCGGGACGGGAGCTCCTATAATTCACCCCTCCACTTT. It yields the protein CASSLFRRDGSSYNSPLHF.

This rearrangement joins TRBV27 to TRBJ2-7; the D gene is possibly TRBD2 (6 bases). The CDR3 contains 14 residues. Trimming took off 6 bases at V and 3 bases at J, with 15 bases between the two ends. Germline CDR1 reads MNHEY; CDR2 reads SMNVEV (reference sequence). The CDR3 nucleotides read TGTGCCAGCAGGTCTAACGCCGGGGGCTACGAGCAGTACTTC. Its protein product is CASRSNAGGYEQYF.

The chain employs TRBV5-5 and TRBJ1-5; D possibly corresponds to TRBD1 (6 bases). This CDR3 spans 14 amino acids. Germline values: CDR1 SGHKS, CDR2 YYEKEE (reference sequence). With 4 bases removed from V and 6 bases from J, the gap between germline ends came to 14 bases. The CDR3 nucleotides read TGTGCCAGCAGCCCTCAGCTAGGGGGTCAGCCCCAGCATTTT. Its translation: CASSPQLGGQPQHF.

The chain uses TRBV5-7 and TRBJ2-7, with D unclear. TRBV5-7 is flagged as an ORF with uncertain function. The V gene lost 1 base and the J gene lost 2 bases, with 16 bases spanning the gap. This CDR3 has 16 residues. The CDR3 sequence is CASSLQVRHRAYEQYF. Written as DNA, the CDR3 is TGTGCCAGCAGCTTGCAAGTGAGACATAGAGCCTACGAGCAGTACTTC.

The V call is TRBV30, the J call TRBJ1-2, with 7 bases aligning to TRBD1. CDR1 and CDR2 (germline): GTSNPN, SVGIG (reference sequence). The J segment lost 0 bases and the V segment lost 3 bases, leaving 10 bases of the junction unmatched. There are 16 residues in the CDR3. The CDR3 loop is CAWRDTGATSNYGYTF. DNA of the CDR3: TGTGCCTGGAGGGATACAGGGGCTACTTCTAACTATGGCTACACCTTC. The whole variable domain, remainder taken from reference TRBV30 and TRBJ1-2, is SQTIHQWPATLVQPVGSPLSLECTVEGTSNPNLYWYRQAAGRGLQLLFYSVGIGQISSEVPQNLSASRPQDRQFILSSKKLLLSDSGFYLCAWRDTGATSNYGYTFGSGTRLTVV.

The V call is TRBV10-2, the J call TRBJ2-3, with 8 nucleotides matching TRBD1. The length of the CDR3 is 15 residues. Germline lookup yields CDR1 WSHSY and CDR2 SAAADI. V lost 2 bases to trimming and J lost 1 base; unmatched junction nucleotides: 2. CDR3 amino acids: CASSEGGQGTDTQYF. DNA for the CDR3: TGCGCCAGCAGTGAGGGGGGACAGGGCACAGATACGCAGTATTTT.

This clone is a singleton in its sample. CDR3 DNA sequence: TGTGCCAGCAGGACTATCGGACTAGCGGGAGGGGTCACAGATACGCAGTATTTT. Translated, it gives CASRTIGLAGGVTDTQYF. The V call is TRBV28, the J call TRBJ2-3; 15 nucleotides match TRBD2. From germline, CDR1 is MDHEN and CDR2 SYDVKM. The trim removed 6 bases at V and 2 bases at J, leaving 9 bases unmatched. There are 18 residues in the CDR3.

This clone has a single count. The V call is TRBV28, the J call TRBJ2-7; D possibly corresponds to TRBD2 (7 bases). The CDR3 is 15 amino acids. Trimming stripped 7 bases from V and 1 base from J, with 17 bases between. Looked up from germline, CDR1 is MDHEN and CDR2 is SYDVKM. The CDR3 region is CASILGGAGSYEQYF. The CDR3 region has the DNA TGTGCCAGCATCCTTGGGGGGGCAGGATCCTACGAGCAGTACTTC.

The CDR3 here is CASSERDSLSNQPQHF. CDR3 nucleotide sequence: TGTGCCAGCAGTGAAAGGGACAGCCTTAGCAATCAGCCCCAGCATTTT. V is TRBV2 and J is TRBJ1-5; TRBD1 aligns across 7 bases. The CDR3 loop spans 16 amino acids. The ends lost 2 bases at V and 0 bases at J; junction bases unmatched: 4. CDR1 SNHLY and CDR2 FYNNEI come from the germline V gene. Supplemented by reference TRBV2 and TRBJ1-5, the full variable domain reads EPEVTQTPSHQVTQMGQEVILRCVPISNHLYFYWYRQILGQKVEFLVSFYNNEISEKSEIFDDQFSVERPDGSNFTLKIRSTKLEDSAMYFCASSERDSLSNQPQHFGDGTRLSIL.